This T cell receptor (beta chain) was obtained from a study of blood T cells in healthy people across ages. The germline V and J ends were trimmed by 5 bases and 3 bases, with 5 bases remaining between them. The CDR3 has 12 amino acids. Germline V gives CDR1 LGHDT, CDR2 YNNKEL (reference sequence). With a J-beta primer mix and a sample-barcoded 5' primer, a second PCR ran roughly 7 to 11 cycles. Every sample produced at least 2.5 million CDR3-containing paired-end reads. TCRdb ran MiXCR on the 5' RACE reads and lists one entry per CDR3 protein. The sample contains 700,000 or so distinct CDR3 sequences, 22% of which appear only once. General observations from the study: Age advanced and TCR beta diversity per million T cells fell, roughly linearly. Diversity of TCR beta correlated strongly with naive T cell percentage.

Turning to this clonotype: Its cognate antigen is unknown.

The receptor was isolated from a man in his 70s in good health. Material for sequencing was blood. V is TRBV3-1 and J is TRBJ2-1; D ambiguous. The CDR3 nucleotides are TGTGCCAGCAGCACAAGCTACAATGAGCAGTTCTTC. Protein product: CASSTSYNEQFF.